These 6 T cell receptor beta chains share one sample of origin, sequenced in a study of blood T cell repertoires in COVID-19. Only in-frame clones appear in the TCRdb table, and some are missing; sequencing was by immunoSEQ multiplex PCR. This table holds about 320,000 clones, roughly 90% found once. The sample consisted of PBMCs or T cells enriched from blood (not recorded which). Every receptor here comes from a man aged 55 to 70 who had recovered from COVID-19.

V is TRBV10-3 and J is TRBJ2-5; 11 nucleotides align to TRBD2. The CDR3 has 17 residues. Germline assignment: CDR1 ENHRY and CDR2 SYGVKD. V lost 0 bases, J lost 5 bases, and 8 bases stayed unmatched. CDR3 nucleotide sequence: TGTGCCATCAGTGAGTCGAATAGCGGGGGGGCCAGGGAGACCCAGTACTTC. This codes for CAISESNSGGARETQYF.

The chain employs TRBV20-1 and TRBJ1-5; possibly TRBD1 for D (5 bases). Germline V CDR1 and CDR2: DFQATT, SNEGSKA (reference sequence). This CDR3 region has 12 residues. The V and J ends lost 3 bases and 7 bases respectively, with 10 bases between them. CDR3 nucleotide sequence: TGCAGTGCTAGTAAGGAGGGGCAGCCCCAGCATTTT. Translating gives CSASKEGQPQHF.

This clone was detected only once. J is TRBJ2-2 and V is TRBV4-1; 11 bases are shared with TRBD2. Germline V CDR1 and CDR2: MGHRA, YSYEKL. V trimming: 7 bases; J trimming: 5 bases; junction bases outside the gene matches: 15. This CDR3 has 18 residues. The chain's CDR3 is CASITGIAGGVGTGELFF. The CDR3 DNA follows: TGCGCCAGCATCACGGGGATAGCGGGAGGGGTCGGAACCGGGGAGCTGTTTTTT.

The V call is TRBV7-2, the J call TRBJ1-5, with 8 bases lining up with TRBD1. From germline, CDR1 is SGHTA and CDR2 FQGNSA. The CDR3 is 13 amino acids. Germline trimming cut 6 bases from V and 6 bases from J; bases unmatched to any gene: 4. This chain's CDR3 is CASSLDRAQPQHF. For the CDR3, the DNA is TGTGCCAGCAGTTTGGACAGGGCTCAGCCCCAGCATTTT.

This sequence joins TRBV19 and TRBJ1-4; 8 bases map to TRBD1. The CDR3 contains 13 residues. Germline V lookup: CDR1 LNHDA, CDR2 SQIVND (reference sequence). Trimming removed 5 bases from V and 10 bases from J; junction bases left unmatched: 6. In nucleotides, the CDR3 is TGTGCCAGTAGTTCGGGACAGGCTAGAAAACTGTTTTTT. As protein: CASSSGQARKLFF.

The chain carries TRBV6-1 and TRBJ2-7; D possibly corresponds to TRBD2 (5 bases). The length of the CDR3 is 14 residues. The germline gives CDR1 MNHNS, CDR2 SASEGT. V was shortened by 1 base and J by 7 bases, with 14 bases between the two germline ends. In DNA, the CDR3 is TGTGCCAGCAGTGAAGGCGGAGGACGTTGGGAGCAGTACTTC. Its translation is CASSEGGGRWEQYF.